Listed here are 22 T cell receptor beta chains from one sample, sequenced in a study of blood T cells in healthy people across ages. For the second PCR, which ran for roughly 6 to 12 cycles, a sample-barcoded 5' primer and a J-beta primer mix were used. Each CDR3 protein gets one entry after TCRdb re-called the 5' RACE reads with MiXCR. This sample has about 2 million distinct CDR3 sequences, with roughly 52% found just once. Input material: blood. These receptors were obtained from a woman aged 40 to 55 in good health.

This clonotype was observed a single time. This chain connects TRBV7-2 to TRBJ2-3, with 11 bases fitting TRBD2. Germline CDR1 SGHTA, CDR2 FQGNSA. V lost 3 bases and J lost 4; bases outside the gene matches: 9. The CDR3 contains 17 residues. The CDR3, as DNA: TGTGCCAGCAGCTTTAGCGGGGGGGGGACCTCATCAGATACGCAGTATTTT. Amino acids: CASSFSGGGTSSDTQYF.

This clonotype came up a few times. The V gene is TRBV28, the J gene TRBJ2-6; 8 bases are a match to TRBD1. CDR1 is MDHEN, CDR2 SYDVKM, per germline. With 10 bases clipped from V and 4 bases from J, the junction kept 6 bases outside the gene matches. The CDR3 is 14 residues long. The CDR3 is CATDRGPGANVLTF. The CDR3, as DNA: TGTGCCACCGACAGGGGACCCGGGGCCAACGTCCTGACTTTC.

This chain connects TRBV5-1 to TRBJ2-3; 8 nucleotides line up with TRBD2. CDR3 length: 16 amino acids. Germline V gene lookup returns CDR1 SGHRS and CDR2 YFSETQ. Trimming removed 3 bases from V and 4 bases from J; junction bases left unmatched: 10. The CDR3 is CASSSRRGGPPDTQYF. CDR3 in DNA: TGCGCCAGCAGCTCACGACGGGGGGGCCCGCCAGATACGCAGTATTTT.

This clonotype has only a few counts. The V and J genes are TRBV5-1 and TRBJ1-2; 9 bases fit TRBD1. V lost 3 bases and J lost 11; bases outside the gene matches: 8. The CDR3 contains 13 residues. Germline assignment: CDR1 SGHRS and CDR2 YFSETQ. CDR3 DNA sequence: TGCGCCAGCAGCTCAGGGACAGGGCAGAAATACACCTTC. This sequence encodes CASSSGTGQKYTF.

For the CDR3, the DNA is TGTGCCAGCAGCCGAGTCGGGGCAGAGACCCAGTACTTC. Protein: CASSRVGAETQYF. The chain has TRBV28 and TRBJ2-5, with D perhaps given as TRBD1 or TRBD2 (5 bases each). Trimming shortened V by 6 bases and J by 4 bases, and 12 bases separated the two germline ends. Germline V gene sequence: CDR1 MDHEN, CDR2 SYDVKM. This CDR3 has 13 residues.

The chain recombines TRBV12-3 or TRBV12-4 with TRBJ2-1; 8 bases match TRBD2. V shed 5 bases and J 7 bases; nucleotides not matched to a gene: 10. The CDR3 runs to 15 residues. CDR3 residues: CASSKLAVGGNEQFF. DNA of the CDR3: TGTGCCAGCAGTAAACTAGCGGTTGGTGGGAATGAGCAGTTCTTC.

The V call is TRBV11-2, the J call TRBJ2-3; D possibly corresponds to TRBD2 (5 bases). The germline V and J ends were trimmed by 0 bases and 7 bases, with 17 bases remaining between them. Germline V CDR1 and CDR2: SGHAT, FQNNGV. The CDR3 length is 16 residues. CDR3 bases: TGTGCCAGCAGCTTAGATGTGAGCGGCGCAGGTTATACGCAGTATTTT. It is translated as CASSLDVSGAGYTQYF.

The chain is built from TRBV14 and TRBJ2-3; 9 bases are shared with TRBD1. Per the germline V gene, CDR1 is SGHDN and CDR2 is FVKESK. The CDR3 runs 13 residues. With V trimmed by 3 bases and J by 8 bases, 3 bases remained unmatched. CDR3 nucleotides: TGTGCCAGCAGCCAGGGACAGGGAGTTACGCAGTATTTT. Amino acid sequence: CASSQGQGVTQYF.

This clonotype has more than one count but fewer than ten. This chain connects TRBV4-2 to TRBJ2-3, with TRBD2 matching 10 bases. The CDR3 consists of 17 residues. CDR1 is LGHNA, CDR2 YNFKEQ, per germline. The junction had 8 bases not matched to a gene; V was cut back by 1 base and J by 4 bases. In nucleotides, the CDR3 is TGTGCCAGCAGCCAAGCCATGGGGCTAGCGGGAGCAGATACGCAGTATTTT. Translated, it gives CASSQAMGLAGADTQYF.

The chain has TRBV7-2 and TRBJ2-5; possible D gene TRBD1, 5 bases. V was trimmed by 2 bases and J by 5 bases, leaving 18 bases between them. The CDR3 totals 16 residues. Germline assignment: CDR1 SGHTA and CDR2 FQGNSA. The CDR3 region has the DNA TGTGCCAGCAGCTTATCCGCAGGGTCGGGCATTGAGACCCAGTACTTC. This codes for CASSLSAGSGIETQYF.

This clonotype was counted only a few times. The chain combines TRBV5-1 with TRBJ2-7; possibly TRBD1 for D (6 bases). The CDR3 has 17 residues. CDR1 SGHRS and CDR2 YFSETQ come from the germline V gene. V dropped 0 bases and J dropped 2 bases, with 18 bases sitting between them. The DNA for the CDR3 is TGCGCCAGCAGCTTGGGGGTCGGGCCAGGGACAACCTACGAGCAGTACTTC. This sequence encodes CASSLGVGPGTTYEQYF.

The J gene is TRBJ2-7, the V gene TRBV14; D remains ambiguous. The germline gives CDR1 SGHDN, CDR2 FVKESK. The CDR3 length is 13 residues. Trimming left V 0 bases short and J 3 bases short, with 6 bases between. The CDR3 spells CASSQDDIYEQYF. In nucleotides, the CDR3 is TGTGCCAGCAGCCAAGATGACATCTACGAGCAGTACTTC. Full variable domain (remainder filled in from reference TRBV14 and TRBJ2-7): EAGVTQFPSHSVIEKGQTVTLRCDPISGHDNLYWYRRVMGKEIKFLLHFVKESKQDESGMPNNRFLAERTGGTYSTLKVQPAELEDSGVYFCASSQDDIYEQYFGPGTRLTVT.

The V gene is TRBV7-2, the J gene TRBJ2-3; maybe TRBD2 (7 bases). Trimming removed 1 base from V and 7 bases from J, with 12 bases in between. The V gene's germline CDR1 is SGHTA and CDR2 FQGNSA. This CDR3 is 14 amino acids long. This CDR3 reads CASSLEGGPNTQYF. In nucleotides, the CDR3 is TGTGCCAGCAGCTTAGAGGGGGGGCCGAATACGCAGTATTTT.

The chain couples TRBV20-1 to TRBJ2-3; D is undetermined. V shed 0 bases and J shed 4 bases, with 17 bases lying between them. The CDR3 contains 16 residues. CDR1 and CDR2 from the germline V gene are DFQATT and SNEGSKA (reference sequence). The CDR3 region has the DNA TGCAGTGCTAGAGATCGGCCTGCTATCGAGGCAGATACGCAGTATTTT. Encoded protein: CSARDRPAIEADTQYF.

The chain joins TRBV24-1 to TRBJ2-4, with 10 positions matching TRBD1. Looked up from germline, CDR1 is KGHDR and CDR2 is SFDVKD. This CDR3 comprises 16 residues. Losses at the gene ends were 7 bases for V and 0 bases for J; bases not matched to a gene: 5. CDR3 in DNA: TGTGCCACCAGCTCGGACAGGGGGTTAGCCAAAAACATTCAGTACTTC. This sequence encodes CATSSDRGLAKNIQYF.

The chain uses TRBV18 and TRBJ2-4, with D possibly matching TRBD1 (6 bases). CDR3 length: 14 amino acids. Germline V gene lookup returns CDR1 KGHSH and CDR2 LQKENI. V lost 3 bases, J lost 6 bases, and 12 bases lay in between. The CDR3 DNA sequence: TGTGCCAGCTCACCGCCAGGGGCGGGAAACATTCAGTACTTC. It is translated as CASSPPGAGNIQYF.

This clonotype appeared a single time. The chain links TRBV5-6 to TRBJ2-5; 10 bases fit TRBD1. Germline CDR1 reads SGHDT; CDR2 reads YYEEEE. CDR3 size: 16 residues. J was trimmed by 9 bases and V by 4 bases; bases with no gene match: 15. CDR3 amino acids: CASSRSGQGMGAAQYF. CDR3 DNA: TGTGCCAGCAGCCGATCGGGACAGGGGATGGGAGCTGCCCAGTACTTC. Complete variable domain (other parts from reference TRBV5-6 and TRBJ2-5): DAGVTQSPTHLIKTRGQQVTLRCSPKSGHDTVSWYQQALGQGPQFIFQYYEEEERQRGNFPDRFSGHQFPNYSSELNVNALLLGDSALYLCASSRSGQGMGAAQYFGPGTRLLVL.

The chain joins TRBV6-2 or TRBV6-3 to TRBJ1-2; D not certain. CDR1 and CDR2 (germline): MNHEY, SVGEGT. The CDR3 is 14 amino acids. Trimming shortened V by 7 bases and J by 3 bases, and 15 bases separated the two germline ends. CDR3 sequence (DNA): TGTGCCAGCACGTTGGACGGAACCCACTATGGCTACACCTTC. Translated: CASTLDGTHYGYTF.

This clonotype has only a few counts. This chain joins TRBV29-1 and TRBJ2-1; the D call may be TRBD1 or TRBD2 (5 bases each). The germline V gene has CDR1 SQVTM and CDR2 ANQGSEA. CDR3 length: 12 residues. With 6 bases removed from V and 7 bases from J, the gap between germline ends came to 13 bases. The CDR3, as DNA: TGCAGCGTCCCTTTGGGACGTAATGAGCAGTTCTTC. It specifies CSVPLGRNEQFF.

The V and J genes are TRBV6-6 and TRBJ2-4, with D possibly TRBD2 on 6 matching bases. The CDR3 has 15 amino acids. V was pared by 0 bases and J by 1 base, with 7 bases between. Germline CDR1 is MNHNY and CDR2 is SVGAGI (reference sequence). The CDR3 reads CASSYSRGAKNIQYF. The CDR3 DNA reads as TGTGCCAGCAGTTACTCTCGGGGGGCCAAAAACATTCAGTACTTC.

The CDR3: CSARGPLAGGRETQYF. CDR3 DNA sequence: TGCAGTGCTAGAGGCCCACTAGCGGGGGGCCGGGAGACCCAGTACTTC. The genes are TRBV20-1 and TRBJ2-5; 12 bases map to TRBD2. The V segment lost 1 base and the J segment 5 bases; nucleotides outside the gene matches: 8. The CDR3 contains 16 residues. The germline V gene encodes CDR1 DFQATT and CDR2 SNEGSKA (reference sequence).

CDR3: CSASGTGFSYEQYF. The CDR3 DNA reads TGCAGTGCTAGCGGGACAGGTTTCTCCTACGAGCAGTACTTC. The chain recombines TRBV20-1 with TRBJ2-7, with 8 bases identical to TRBD1. From germline, CDR1 is DFQATT and CDR2 SNEGSKA (reference sequence). The CDR3 totals 14 residues. Unmatched junction bases numbered 4, after V lost 3 bases and J lost 0 bases.